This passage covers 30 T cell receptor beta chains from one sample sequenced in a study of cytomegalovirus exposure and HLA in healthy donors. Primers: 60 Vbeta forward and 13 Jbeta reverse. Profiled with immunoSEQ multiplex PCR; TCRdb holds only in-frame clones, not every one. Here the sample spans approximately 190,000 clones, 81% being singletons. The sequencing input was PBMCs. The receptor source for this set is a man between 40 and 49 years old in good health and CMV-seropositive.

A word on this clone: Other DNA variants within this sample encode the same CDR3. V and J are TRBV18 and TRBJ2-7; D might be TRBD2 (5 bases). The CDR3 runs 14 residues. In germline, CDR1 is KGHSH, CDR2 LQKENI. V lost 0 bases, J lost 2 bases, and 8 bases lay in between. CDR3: CASSPPSGPYEQYF. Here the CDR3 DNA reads TGTGCCAGCTCACCACCCAGCGGCCCCTACGAGCAGTACTTC.

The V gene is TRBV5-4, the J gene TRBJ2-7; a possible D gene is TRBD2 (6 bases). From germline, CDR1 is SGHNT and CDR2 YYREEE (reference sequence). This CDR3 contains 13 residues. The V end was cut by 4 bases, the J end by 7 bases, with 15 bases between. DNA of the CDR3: TGTGCCAGCAGCCGGGACCCCGGGGGAGAGCAGTACTTC. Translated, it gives CASSRDPGGEQYF.

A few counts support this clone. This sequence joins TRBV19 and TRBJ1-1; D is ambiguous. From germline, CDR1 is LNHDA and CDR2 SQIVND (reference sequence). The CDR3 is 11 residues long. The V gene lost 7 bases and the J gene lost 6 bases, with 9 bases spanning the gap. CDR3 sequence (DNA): TGTGCCAGTATACGTGACTCTGAAGCTTTCTTT. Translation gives CASIRDSEAFF.

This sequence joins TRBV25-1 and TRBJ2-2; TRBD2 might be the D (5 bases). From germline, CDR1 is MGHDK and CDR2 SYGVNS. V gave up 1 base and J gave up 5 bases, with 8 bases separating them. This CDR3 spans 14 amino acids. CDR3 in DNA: TGTGCCAGCAGTGAATCGGGAAGGACCGGGGAGCTGTTTTTT. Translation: CASSESGRTGELFF. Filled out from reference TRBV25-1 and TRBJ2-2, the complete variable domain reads EADIYQTPRYLVIGTGKKITLECSQTMGHDKMYWYQQDPGMELHLIHYSYGVNSTEKGDLSSESTVSRIRTEHFPLTLESARPSHTSQYLCASSESGRTGELFFGEGSRLTVL.

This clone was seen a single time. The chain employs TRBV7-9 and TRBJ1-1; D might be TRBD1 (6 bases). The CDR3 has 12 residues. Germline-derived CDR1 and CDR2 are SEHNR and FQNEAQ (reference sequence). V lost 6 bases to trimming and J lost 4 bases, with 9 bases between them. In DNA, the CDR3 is TGTGCCAGCAGTTCACAGGGCACTGAAGCTTTCTTT. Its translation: CASSSQGTEAFF.

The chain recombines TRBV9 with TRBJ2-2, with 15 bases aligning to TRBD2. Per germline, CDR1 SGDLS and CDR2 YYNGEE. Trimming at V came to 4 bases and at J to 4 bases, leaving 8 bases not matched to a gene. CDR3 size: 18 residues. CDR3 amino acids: CASSLGLAGGQGTGELFF. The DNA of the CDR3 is TGTGCCAGCAGCCTCGGACTAGCGGGGGGGCAGGGCACCGGGGAGCTGTTTTTT.

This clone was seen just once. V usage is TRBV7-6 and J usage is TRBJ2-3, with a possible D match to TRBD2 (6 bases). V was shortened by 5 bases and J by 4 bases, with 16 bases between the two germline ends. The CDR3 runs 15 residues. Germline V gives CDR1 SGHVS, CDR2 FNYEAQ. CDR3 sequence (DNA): TGTGCCAGCAGCGGTGGAGGGGCCCTCGCAGATACGCAGTATTTT. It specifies CASSGGGALADTQYF.

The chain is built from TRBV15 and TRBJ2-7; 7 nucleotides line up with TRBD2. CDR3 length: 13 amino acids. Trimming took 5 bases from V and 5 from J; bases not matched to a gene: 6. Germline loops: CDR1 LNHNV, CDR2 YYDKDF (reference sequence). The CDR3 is CATSGGGSNEQYF. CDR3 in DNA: TGTGCCACCAGCGGCGGGGGTTCCAACGAGCAGTACTTC.

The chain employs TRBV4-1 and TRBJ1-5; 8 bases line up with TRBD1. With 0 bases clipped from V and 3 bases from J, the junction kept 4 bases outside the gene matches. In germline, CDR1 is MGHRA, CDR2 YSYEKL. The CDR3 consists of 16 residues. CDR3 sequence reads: CASSQDGDRNNQPQHF. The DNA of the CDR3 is TGCGCCAGCAGCCAAGATGGGGACAGGAACAATCAGCCCCAGCATTTT.

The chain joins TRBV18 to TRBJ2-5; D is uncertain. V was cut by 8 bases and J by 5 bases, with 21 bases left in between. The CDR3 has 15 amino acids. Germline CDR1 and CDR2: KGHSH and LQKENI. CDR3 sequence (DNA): TGTGCCAGCCTACGGAGTCCGTTCGAATCGGAGACCCAGTACTTC. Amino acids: CASLRSPFESETQYF.

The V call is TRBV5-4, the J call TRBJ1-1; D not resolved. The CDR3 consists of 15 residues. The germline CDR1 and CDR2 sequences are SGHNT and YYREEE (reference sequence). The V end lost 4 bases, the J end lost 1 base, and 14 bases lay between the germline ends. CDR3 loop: CASSQNPTANTEAFF. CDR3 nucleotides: TGTGCCAGCAGCCAAAATCCAACAGCGAACACTGAAGCTTTCTTT.

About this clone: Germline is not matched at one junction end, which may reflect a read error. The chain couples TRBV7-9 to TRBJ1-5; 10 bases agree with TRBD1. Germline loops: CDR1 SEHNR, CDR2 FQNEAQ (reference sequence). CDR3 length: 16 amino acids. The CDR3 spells CSSSSRGQGGNQPQHF. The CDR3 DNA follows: TGTTCCAGCAGCTCCAGAGGACAGGGGGGTAATCAGCCCCAGCATTTT.

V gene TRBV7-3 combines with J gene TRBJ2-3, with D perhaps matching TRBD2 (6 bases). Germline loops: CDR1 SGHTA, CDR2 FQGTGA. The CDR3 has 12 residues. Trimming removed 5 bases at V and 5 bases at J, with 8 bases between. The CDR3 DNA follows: TGTGCCAGCAGCCGGGGGAGAGATACGCAGTATTTT. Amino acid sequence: CASSRGRDTQYF.

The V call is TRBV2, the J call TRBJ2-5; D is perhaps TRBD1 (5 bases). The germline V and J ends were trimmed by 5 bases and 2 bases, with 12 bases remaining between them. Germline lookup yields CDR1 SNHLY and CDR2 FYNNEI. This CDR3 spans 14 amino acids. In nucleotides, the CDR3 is TGTGCCAGCAGTCGCCCAGGGTTACAAGAGACCCAGTACTTC. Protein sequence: CASSRPGLQETQYF.

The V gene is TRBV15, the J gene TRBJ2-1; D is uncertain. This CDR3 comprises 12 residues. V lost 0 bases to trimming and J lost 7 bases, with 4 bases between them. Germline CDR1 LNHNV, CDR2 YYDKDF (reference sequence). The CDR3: CATSRDRNEQFF. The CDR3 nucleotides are TGTGCCACCAGCAGAGATCGGAATGAGCAGTTCTTC.

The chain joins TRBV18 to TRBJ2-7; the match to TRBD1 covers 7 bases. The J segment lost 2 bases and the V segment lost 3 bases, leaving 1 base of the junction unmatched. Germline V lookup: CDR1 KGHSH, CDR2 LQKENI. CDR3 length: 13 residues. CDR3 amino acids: CASSPTGTYEQYF. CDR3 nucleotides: TGTGCCAGCTCACCGACAGGGACCTACGAGCAGTACTTC.

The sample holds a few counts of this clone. In nucleotides, the CDR3 is TGCGCCAGCAGCCCGGAGGCTTCTAGCGTGCCCCAACGGGAGCAGTACTTC. It is translated as CASSPEASSVPQREQYF. V usage is TRBV5-1 and J usage is TRBJ2-7, with D tentatively TRBD2 (6 bases). The CDR3 has 17 residues. V shed 4 bases and J shed 7 bases, with 27 bases lying between them. Germline CDR1 is SGHRS and CDR2 is YFSETQ.

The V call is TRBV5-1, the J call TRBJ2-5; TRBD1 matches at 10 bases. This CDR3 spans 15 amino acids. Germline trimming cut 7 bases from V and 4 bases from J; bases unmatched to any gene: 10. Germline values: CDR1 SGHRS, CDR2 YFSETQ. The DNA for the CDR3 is TGCGCCAGCGGAAAGGGACAGGGGAGGGCAGAGACCCAGTACTTC. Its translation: CASGKGQGRAETQYF.

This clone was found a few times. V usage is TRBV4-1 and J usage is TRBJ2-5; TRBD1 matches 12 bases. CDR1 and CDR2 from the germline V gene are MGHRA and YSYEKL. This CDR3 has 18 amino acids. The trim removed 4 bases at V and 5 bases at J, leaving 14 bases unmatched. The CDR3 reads CASSPRGGTGGLWETQYF. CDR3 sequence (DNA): TGCGCCAGCAGCCCCAGAGGCGGGACAGGGGGCCTCTGGGAGACCCAGTACTTC.

CDR3 in amino acids: CASSPQGVIYNEQFF. For the CDR3, the DNA is TGTGCCAGCAGCCCCCAGGGGGTGATATACAATGAGCAGTTCTTC. The V and J genes are TRBV7-9 and TRBJ2-1; TRBD1 aligns across 7 bases. The CDR3 has 15 amino acids. J lost 4 bases, V lost 5 bases, and 8 bases had no gene match. Germline CDR1 and CDR2: SEHNR and FQNEAQ (reference sequence).

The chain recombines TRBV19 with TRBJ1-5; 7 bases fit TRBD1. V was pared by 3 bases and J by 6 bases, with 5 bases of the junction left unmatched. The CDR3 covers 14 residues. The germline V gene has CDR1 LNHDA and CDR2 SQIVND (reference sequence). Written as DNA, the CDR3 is TGTGCCAGTAGTATCAGGGGGAAGAGTCAGCCCCAGCATTTT. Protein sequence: CASSIRGKSQPQHF. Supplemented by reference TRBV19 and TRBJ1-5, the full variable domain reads DGGITQSPKYLFRKEGQNVTLSCEQNLNHDAMYWYRQDPGQGLRLIYYSQIVNDFQKGDIAEGYSVSREKKESFPLTVTSAQKNPTAFYLCASSIRGKSQPQHFGDGTRLSIL.

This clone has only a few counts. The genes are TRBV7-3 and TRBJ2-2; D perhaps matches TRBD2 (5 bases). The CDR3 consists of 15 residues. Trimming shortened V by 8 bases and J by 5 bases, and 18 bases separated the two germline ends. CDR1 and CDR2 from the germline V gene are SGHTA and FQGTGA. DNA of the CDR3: TGTGCCAGCTCTACGGGCCTTTCGGGGACCGGGGAGCTGTTTTTT. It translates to CASSTGLSGTGELFF.

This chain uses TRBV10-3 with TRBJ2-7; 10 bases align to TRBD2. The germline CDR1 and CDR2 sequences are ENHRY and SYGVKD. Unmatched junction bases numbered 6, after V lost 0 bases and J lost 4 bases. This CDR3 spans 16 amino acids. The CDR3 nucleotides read TGTGCCATCAGTGAGTCAACTAGCGGGATGGGATACGAGCAGTACTTC. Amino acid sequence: CAISESTSGMGYEQYF.

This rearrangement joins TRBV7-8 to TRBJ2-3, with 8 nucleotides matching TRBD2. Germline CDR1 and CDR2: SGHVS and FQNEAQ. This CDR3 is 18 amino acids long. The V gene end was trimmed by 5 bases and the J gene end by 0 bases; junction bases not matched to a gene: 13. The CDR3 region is CASSQRVSSGRSTDTQYF. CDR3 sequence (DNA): TGTGCCAGCAGCCAAAGAGTATCTAGCGGGCGAAGCACAGATACGCAGTATTTT.

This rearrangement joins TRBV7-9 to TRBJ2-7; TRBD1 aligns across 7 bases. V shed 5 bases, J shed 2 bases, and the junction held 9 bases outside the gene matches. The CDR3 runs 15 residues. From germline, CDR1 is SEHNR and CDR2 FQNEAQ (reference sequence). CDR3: CASSRPGTVTYEQYF. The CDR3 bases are TGTGCCAGCAGCCGGCCCGGGACAGTAACCTACGAGCAGTACTTC.

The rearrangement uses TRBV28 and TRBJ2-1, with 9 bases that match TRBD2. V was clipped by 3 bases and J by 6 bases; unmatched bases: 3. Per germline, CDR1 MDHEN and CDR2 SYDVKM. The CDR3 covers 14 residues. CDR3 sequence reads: CASSLIAGANEQFF. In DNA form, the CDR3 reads TGTGCCAGCAGTTTGATAGCGGGAGCCAATGAGCAGTTCTTC.

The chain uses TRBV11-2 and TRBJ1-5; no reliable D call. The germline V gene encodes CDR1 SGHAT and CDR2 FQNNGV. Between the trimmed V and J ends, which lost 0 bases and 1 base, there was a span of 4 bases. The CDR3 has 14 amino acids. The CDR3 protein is CASSLDGSNQPQHF. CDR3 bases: TGTGCCAGCAGCTTAGATGGCAGCAATCAGCCCCAGCATTTT.

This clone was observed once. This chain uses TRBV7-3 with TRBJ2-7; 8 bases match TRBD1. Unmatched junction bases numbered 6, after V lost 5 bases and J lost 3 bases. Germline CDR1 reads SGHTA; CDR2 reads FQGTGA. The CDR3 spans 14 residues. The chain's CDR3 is CASSGAGGFYEQYF. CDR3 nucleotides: TGTGCCAGCAGCGGGGCAGGGGGCTTCTACGAGCAGTACTTC. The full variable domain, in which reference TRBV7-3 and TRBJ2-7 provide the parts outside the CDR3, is GAGVSQTPSNKVTEKGKYVELRCDPISGHTALYWYRQSLGQGPEFLIYFQGTGAADDSGLPNDRFFAVRPEGSVSTLKIQRTERGDSAVYLCASSGAGGFYEQYFGPGTRLTVT.

The CDR3 coding sequence is TGTGCCAGCTCACCCGCCGGGACTAGCAGTTACAATGAGCAGTTCTTC. Its protein product is CASSPAGTSSYNEQFF. The genes are TRBV18 and TRBJ2-1, with 9 bases identical to TRBD2. Trimming cost V 3 bases and J 4 bases; bases outside gene matches: 7. Germline CDR1 and CDR2: KGHSH and LQKENI. The CDR3 extends over 16 amino acids. Variable domain in full (rest from reference TRBV18 and TRBJ2-1): NAGVMQNPRHLVRRRGQEARLRCSPMKGHSHVYWYRQLPEEGLKFMVYLQKENIIDESGMPKERFSAEFPKEGPSILRIQQVVRGDSAAYFCASSPAGTSSYNEQFFGPGTRLTVL.

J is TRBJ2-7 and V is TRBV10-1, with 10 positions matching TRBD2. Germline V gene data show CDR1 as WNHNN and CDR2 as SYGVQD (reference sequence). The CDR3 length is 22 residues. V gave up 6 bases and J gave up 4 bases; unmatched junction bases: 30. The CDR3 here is CASRPLTDLGTAGLAASYEQYF. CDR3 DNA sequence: TGCGCCAGCAGACCCCTAACCGACCTCGGGACAGCCGGACTAGCGGCCTCTTACGAGCAGTACTTC.